The next 4 T cell receptor beta chains were all read from a single sample in a study of blood T cell repertoires in COVID-19. Profiled with immunoSEQ multiplex PCR; TCRdb holds only in-frame clones, not every one. The table shows 140,000 to 150,000 clones, with around 82% occurring only once. Source material: PBMCs or T cells enriched from blood (not recorded which). The receptor source for this set is a woman between 45 and 60 years old who had recovered from COVID-19.

The chain couples TRBV5-4 to TRBJ1-4; the match to TRBD1 covers 9 bases. This CDR3 comprises 14 residues. Germline V lookup: CDR1 SGHNT, CDR2 YYREEE (reference sequence). The V segment lost 4 bases and the J segment 5 bases; nucleotides outside the gene matches: 3. CDR3 DNA: TGTGCCAGCAGCCAGGGACAGGGAAATGAAAAACTGTTTTTT. Translating it yields CASSQGQGNEKLFF.

The chain carries TRBV5-1 and TRBJ2-5, with 9 bases lining up with TRBD2. V was pared by 4 bases and J by 5 bases, with 6 bases of the junction left unmatched. Germline CDR1 is SGHRS and CDR2 is YFSETQ. The CDR3 totals 14 residues. CDR3 bases: TGCGCCAGCAGCCGAGCGGGGGGTGAGGAGACCCAGTACTTC. It encodes CASSRAGGEETQYF. The variable domain in full, completed from reference TRBV5-1 and TRBJ2-5, reads KAGVTQTPRYLIKTRGQQVTLSCSPISGHRSVSWYQQTPGQGLQFLFEYFSETQRNKGNFPGRFSGRQFSNSRSEMNVSTLELGDSALYLCASSRAGGEETQYFGPGTRLLVL.

V is TRBV28 and J is TRBJ2-3, with 7 nucleotides matching TRBD1. This CDR3 comprises 15 residues. Germline CDR1 is MDHEN and CDR2 is SYDVKM. V lost 2 bases to trimming and J lost 0 bases; unmatched junction nucleotides: 2. CDR3 nucleotides: TGTGCCAGCAGTTTAAAAGGGGGCAGCACAGATACGCAGTATTTT. This translates into CASSLKGGSTDTQYF.

The chain has TRBV7-2 and TRBJ1-6; the D gene is possibly TRBD1 (6 bases). The germline gives CDR1 SGHTA, CDR2 FQGNSA. Trimming left V 3 bases short and J 6 bases short, with 15 bases between. The CDR3 runs to 16 residues. The CDR3 region is CASSLERGQFNSPLHF. In DNA, the CDR3 is TGTGCCAGCAGCTTGGAACGAGGACAGTTTAATTCACCCCTCCACTTT.